The present TCR beta chain was sequenced within a study of T cells in narcolepsy. This CDR3 is built from 18 residues. V was shortened by 5 bases and J by 5 bases, with 22 bases between the two germline ends. TCRdb keeps only in-frame clones here, not all; method: immunoSEQ multiplex PCR. The sample yields about 24,000 clones, about 80% seen once. The sequencing sample was made of memory (CD45RA-) CD4+ T cells from blood. The clonotype comes from a human donor in good health. The rearrangement joins TRBV23-1 to TRBJ2-6; D is ambiguous. TRBV23-1 is an open reading frame whose function is uncertain. CDR3 coding DNA: TGCGCCAGCAGTGGGCATTGCACGCAACAAAGTCGGGCCAACGTCCTGACTTTC. It encodes CASSGHCTQQSRANVLTF.